This TCR beta chain was identified during a study of blood T cell repertoires in COVID-19. On the study more broadly: The samples span acute and convalescent COVID-19 from the United States, Italy and Spain. T cells, B-cell-depleted T cells, or PBMCs supplied cDNA or gDNA.

Patients from Seattle were sampled longitudinally, starting during active infection. How the authors handled the data: Amplification of reference gene primers provided the estimated nucleated cell counts. Assay: immunoSEQ multiplex PCR; the TCRdb copy retains only in-frame clones and omits some. That table furnishes V, J and clone size, whereas the DNA furnished D and trimming. Of about 160,000 clones listed, around 74% are singletons. CDR3 length: 13 residues. Germline V gives CDR1 MNHEY, CDR2 SVGAGI. The V gene lost 6 bases and the J gene lost 2 bases, with 10 bases spanning the gap. Sequencing used peripheral blood. This TCR was recovered from a woman aged 55-69 years with COVID-19, enrolled during active disease. The chain is built from TRBV6-5 and TRBJ1-2; maybe TRBD1 (5 bases). CDR3 DNA sequence: TGTGCCAGCAGCCCGGACACGAACTATGGCTACACCTTC. It codes for CASSPDTNYGYTF.